Reported below is one T cell receptor (beta chain). This sample was taken from a study of Ad26.COV2.S vaccination and SARS-CoV-2 variants. Study-level information: The study gave Ad26.COV2.S intramuscularly, once or twice 56 days apart.

This table comes from immunoSEQ multiplex PCR, and its TCRdb copy is limited to in-frame clones, with some not included. The table records some 410,000 clones, around 92% of them present only once. The treatment was: around 19 received Ad26.COV2.S at low or high dose, single or two shots; about 5 received placebo; per-sample allocation not given. Sampling took place 63 days after the first vaccine or placebo injection. The source of this sequence is a person between 18 and 59 years old who received the Ad26.COV2.S COVID-19 vaccine or a placebo. The sample in question was peripheral blood, obtained in a trial of Ad26.COV2.S vaccine versus placebo.

CDR3 bases: TGCGCCAGCAGCCATACCGGAGGCTCCTACGAGCAGTACTTC. This sequence encodes CASSHTGGSYEQYF. The chain recombines TRBV4-3 with TRBJ2-7; the D gene is possibly TRBD2 (5 bases). The CDR3 is 14 residues long. Trimming took off 3 bases at V and 0 bases at J, with 9 bases between the two ends. Germline V gene data show CDR1 as LGHNA and CDR2 as YSLEER.